What follows are 21 T cell receptor beta chains derived from one specimen sequenced in a study of cytomegalovirus exposure and HLA in healthy donors. The PCR used 60 Vbeta and 13 Jbeta primers. The method was immunoSEQ multiplex PCR; TCRdb's version includes in-frame clones alone and lacks a portion of them. The sample holds fewer than 300,000 clones, just over 85% seen once. The material sequenced was PBMCs. Receptors were obtained from a man aged 35-49 years in good health and CMV-seropositive.

This clone has just a few counts. This sequence joins TRBV13 and TRBJ2-7; D might be TRBD2 (5 bases). Germline values: CDR1 PRHDT, CDR2 FYEKMQ (reference sequence). The length of the CDR3 is 17 residues. Deletions cut 2 bases from V and 0 bases from J, with 17 bases between. CDR3 sequence: CASSLRLASPRSYEQYF. DNA of the CDR3: TGTGCCAGCAGCTTAAGGCTAGCCTCACCCCGCTCCTACGAGCAGTACTTC.

The chain combines TRBV5-5 with TRBJ1-3; 10 bases match TRBD1. V was pared by 4 bases and J by 3 bases, with 4 bases of the junction left unmatched. The CDR3 has 15 amino acids. Germline V gene sequence: CDR1 SGHKS, CDR2 YYEKEE (reference sequence). The CDR3 nucleotides read TGTGCCAGCAGCCTTGACAGGGGGCTTGGAAACACCATATATTTT. This translates into CASSLDRGLGNTIYF.

The chain links TRBV4-1 to TRBJ1-5; TRBD1 might be the D (5 bases). V gave up 3 bases and J gave up 1 base, with 16 bases separating them. CDR3 length: 17 residues. Per the germline V gene, CDR1 is MGHRA and CDR2 is YSYEKL. DNA for the CDR3: TGCGCCAGCAGCCAGACCGCAGGGATTCTGAGCAATCAGCCCCAGCATTTT. This encodes CASSQTAGILSNQPQHF.

This clone was seen a handful of times. The chain is built from TRBV4-3 and TRBJ1-5; D perhaps matches TRBD1 (5 bases). The V end was cut by 0 bases, the J end by 7 bases, with 13 bases between. CDR3 length equals 15 residues. Germline assignment: CDR1 LGHNA and CDR2 YSLEER. This CDR3 reads CASSQDWGGFQPQHF. The CDR3 region has the DNA TGCGCCAGCAGCCAAGATTGGGGGGGATTCCAGCCCCAGCATTTT.

The chain carries TRBV5-1 and TRBJ2-5, with 9 bases identical to TRBD2. V lost 5 bases and J lost 4; bases outside the gene matches: 0. Per germline, CDR1 SGHRS and CDR2 YFSETQ. CDR3 length: 12 residues. CDR3 nucleotide sequence: TGCGCCAGCAGAGCGGGAGGAGAGACCCAGTACTTC. It codes for CASRAGGETQYF.

The CDR3: CASSQDRERGKDEQFF. The CDR3 DNA reads as TGCGCCAGCAGCCAAGATCGGGAGCGGGGGAAGGATGAGCAGTTCTTC. This chain joins TRBV4-1 and TRBJ2-1; 8 positions agree with TRBD2. Germline CDR1 is MGHRA and CDR2 is YSYEKL. The CDR3 length is 16 residues. Unmatched junction bases numbered 9, after V lost 0 bases and J lost 8 bases.

This chain uses TRBV10-3 with TRBJ1-2; the D gene is possibly TRBD1 (6 bases). This CDR3 is built from 15 residues. Trimming removed 3 bases from V and 2 bases from J, with 13 bases in between. Germline CDR1 reads ENHRY; CDR2 reads SYGVKD. The chain's CDR3 is CAISEMRQVNYGYTF. The CDR3, as DNA: TGTGCCATCAGTGAAATGAGACAGGTCAACTATGGCTACACCTTC.

The chain recombines TRBV2 with TRBJ2-1; 11 nucleotides match TRBD2. Unmatched junction bases numbered 6, after V lost 7 bases and J lost 1 base. CDR1 SNHLY and CDR2 FYNNEI come from the germline V gene. The CDR3 sequence is 16 residues long. CDR3 residues: CASTSSGRASYNEQFF. The DNA of the CDR3 is TGTGCCAGCACCAGTAGCGGGAGGGCTTCCTACAATGAGCAGTTCTTC.

The chain employs TRBV28 and TRBJ1-2, with D possibly TRBD1 on 6 matching bases. The germline CDR1 and CDR2 sequences are MDHEN and SYDVKM. V was cut by 5 bases and J by 9 bases, with 19 bases left in between. The CDR3 has 14 amino acids. CDR3 loop: CASSSPGQFISYTF. The CDR3 nucleotides read TGTGCCAGCAGTAGCCCGGGACAATTTATTAGCTACACCTTC.

This chain uses TRBV2 with TRBJ2-1; D is perhaps TRBD1 (5 bases). The CDR3 has 11 amino acids. In germline, CDR1 is SNHLY, CDR2 FYNNEI. Trimming pared 10 bases from V and 15 bases from J, leaving 19 bases between. This CDR3 is CATSAGHLGFF. CDR3 coding DNA: TGTGCCACCTCCGCAGGACACCTGGGGTTCTTC.

The chain couples TRBV7-2 to TRBJ2-2; D perhaps matches TRBD1 (5 bases). Germline V lookup: CDR1 SGHTA, CDR2 FQGNSA. The CDR3 contains 12 residues. V gave up 8 bases and J gave up 1 base, with 5 bases separating them. The CDR3 reads CASQGNTGELFF. The CDR3, as DNA: TGTGCCAGCCAGGGGAACACCGGGGAGCTGTTTTTT.

This chain uses TRBV10-1 with TRBJ2-1; 9 bases are a match to TRBD2. The CDR3 is 15 amino acids. CDR1 is WNHNN, CDR2 SYGVQD, per germline (reference sequence). Germline trimming cut 2 bases from V and 5 bases from J; bases unmatched to any gene: 4. In DNA form, the CDR3 reads TGCGCCAGCAGTGAGACTAGCGGGTTAAACAATGAGCAGTTCTTC. It is translated as CASSETSGLNNEQFF.

This clone was detected a few times. The rearrangement uses TRBV19 and TRBJ2-1; no clear D. The CDR3 loop spans 12 amino acids. V was clipped by 6 bases and J by 4 bases, with 7 bases between them. The germline V gene encodes CDR1 LNHDA and CDR2 SQIVND (reference sequence). CDR3 DNA sequence: TGTGCCAGTAGGTCCACTTACAATGAGCAGTTCTTC. It codes for CASRSTYNEQFF.

This chain joins TRBV10-3 and TRBJ1-1, with D tentatively TRBD1 (6 bases). The CDR3 extends over 14 amino acids. The V gene lost 3 bases and the J gene lost 3 bases, with 11 bases spanning the gap. The germline V gene has CDR1 ENHRY and CDR2 SYGVKD. The CDR3 spells CAISEAGAHTEAFF. CDR3 coding DNA: TGTGCCATCAGTGAAGCGGGGGCCCACACTGAAGCTTTCTTT.

Regarding this clone: This sample also contains other DNA sequences that code for the same CDR3. The J gene is TRBJ1-1, the V gene TRBV29-1, with D unresolved. CDR3 size: 17 residues. Germline CDR1 and CDR2: SQVTM and ANQGSEA. V was shortened by 6 bases and J by 0 bases, with 23 bases between the two germline ends. The CDR3 nucleotides read TGCAGCGTGCTCACAAGTAGGAGACGGCATATGAACACTGAAGCTTTCTTT. The encoded protein is CSVLTSRRRHMNTEAFF.

The chain combines TRBV4-1 with TRBJ2-1; no clear D gene. The germline V gene encodes CDR1 MGHRA and CDR2 YSYEKL. Trimming shortened V by 3 bases and J by 0 bases, and 15 bases separated the two germline ends. The CDR3 sequence is 17 residues long. CDR3 bases: TGCGCCAGCAGCCAGGCCGACTTGCCCAGCTCCTACAATGAGCAGTTCTTC. Amino acids: CASSQADLPSSYNEQFF.

The gene calls are TRBV30 and TRBJ2-7; D ambiguous. Trimming pared 2 bases from V and 4 bases from J, leaving 6 bases between. Germline V lookup: CDR1 GTSNPN, CDR2 SVGIG (reference sequence). The CDR3 is made up of 11 amino acids. CDR3 nucleotide sequence: TGTGCCTGGAGTCCAAATTACGAGCAGTACTTC. It specifies CAWSPNYEQYF.

This chain connects TRBV5-4 to TRBJ2-2; possibly TRBD2 for D (5 bases). The germline V gene encodes CDR1 SGHNT and CDR2 YYREEE (reference sequence). V was clipped by 4 bases and J by 5 bases, with 9 bases between them. The CDR3 loop spans 13 amino acids. The CDR3 DNA reads as TGTGCCAGCAGCCCTGACTATACCGGGGAGCTGTTTTTT. Translating gives CASSPDYTGELFF.

The CDR3: CASRWTGEGGYTF. As DNA, the CDR3 is TGTGCCAGCAGGTGGACAGGGGAGGGTGGCTACACCTTC. V gene TRBV2 combines with J gene TRBJ1-2; 9 nucleotides agree with TRBD1. V lost 6 bases and J lost 7; bases outside the gene matches: 6. This CDR3 region has 13 residues. Per the germline V gene, CDR1 is SNHLY and CDR2 is FYNNEI.

The rearrangement uses TRBV7-2 and TRBJ2-3; 11 positions agree with TRBD2. The J segment lost 4 bases and the V segment lost 5 bases, leaving 11 bases of the junction unmatched. Germline-derived CDR1 and CDR2 are SGHTA and FQGNSA. CDR3 length: 17 residues. CDR3 DNA: TGTGCCAGCAGCCCCCGACCGGGACTAGCGGTGTCAGATACGCAGTATTTT. Translated, it gives CASSPRPGLAVSDTQYF. The complete variable domain, with remaining parts taken from reference TRBV7-2 and TRBJ2-3, reads GAGVSQSPSNKVTEKGKDVELRCDPISGHTALYWYRQSLGQGLEFLIYFQGNSAPDKSGLPSDRFSAERTGGSVSTLTIQRTQQEDSAVYLCASSPRPGLAVSDTQYFGPGTRLTVL.

V gene TRBV6-5 combines with J gene TRBJ1-3; no reliable D call. The ends were cut back, 5 bases at V and 4 bases at J, with 12 bases in the middle. There are 14 residues in the CDR3. Germline-derived CDR1 and CDR2 are MNHEY and SVGAGI. CDR3 coding DNA: TGTGCCAGCAGTCCCTCGGGTACAGGAAACACCATATATTTT. It specifies CASSPSGTGNTIYF.